The 30 T cell receptor beta chains below all came from one sample that was sequenced in a study of graft-versus-host responses after intestinal transplantation. Some clones are missing from TCRdb's copy, which holds only in-frame ones; the method was immunoSEQ multiplex PCR. The data contain tens of thousands of clones, 92% of them singletons. Sample: PBMCs, taken 98 days after intestinal transplantation. These receptors came from a human patient who received an intestinal transplant, so some T cells may come from the graft donor.

The chain couples TRBV15 to TRBJ1-4, with D maybe TRBD1 (5 bases). Looked up from germline, CDR1 is LNHNV and CDR2 is YYDKDF (reference sequence). Trimming removed 3 bases from V and 5 bases from J, with 13 bases in between. This CDR3 contains 15 residues. This CDR3 reads CATSSQGALNEKLFF. Here the CDR3 DNA reads TGTGCCACCAGCAGTCAGGGCGCCCTGAATGAAAAACTGTTTTTT.

The rearrangement joins TRBV28 to TRBJ2-7; no reliable D call. Trimming removed 1 base at V and 10 bases at J, with 8 bases between. The CDR3 is 11 residues long. CDR1 and CDR2 from the germline V gene are MDHEN and SYDVKM. In DNA form, the CDR3 reads TGTGCCAGCAGTTTATCCCGGCTCCAGTACTTC. It translates to CASSLSRLQYF.

The chain recombines TRBV5-1 with TRBJ1-1; no reliable D call. Germline-derived CDR1 and CDR2 are SGHRS and YFSETQ. The CDR3 runs 15 residues. The germline V and J ends were trimmed by 0 bases and 1 base, with 10 bases remaining between them. This CDR3 is CASSLEGIPNTEAFF. The CDR3 coding sequence is TGCGCCAGCAGCTTGGAGGGTATTCCGAACACTGAAGCTTTCTTT.

In its sample, this clone was seen a few times. V gene TRBV14 combines with J gene TRBJ2-2; D assignment may be TRBD1 or TRBD2 (5 bases each). Germline CDR1 reads SGHDN; CDR2 reads FVKESK. Trimming pared 4 bases from V and 7 bases from J, leaving 19 bases between. The CDR3 runs 16 residues. The CDR3 coding sequence is TGTGCCAGCAGCCCCCTGGGGTCAGAGGGACGCGGGGAGCTGTTTTTT. It specifies CASSPLGSEGRGELFF.

The rearrangement joins TRBV9 to TRBJ2-1, with TRBD2 matching 7 bases. This CDR3 spans 16 amino acids. Looked up from germline, CDR1 is SGDLS and CDR2 is YYNGEE. Trimming cost V 0 bases and J 8 bases; bases outside gene matches: 11. CDR3 sequence: CASSVGRTSGVDEQFF. The CDR3 DNA follows: TGTGCCAGCAGCGTAGGGAGGACCAGCGGGGTGGATGAGCAGTTCTTC.

V and J are TRBV5-1 and TRBJ2-5; D gene unclear. CDR3 length: 15 amino acids. The germline gives CDR1 SGHRS, CDR2 YFSETQ. The V gene lost 0 bases and the J gene lost 2 bases, with 11 bases spanning the gap. This chain's CDR3 is CASSLGWDIQETQYF. The CDR3 nucleotides read TGCGCCAGCAGCTTGGGCTGGGATATTCAAGAGACCCAGTACTTC.

The J gene is TRBJ1-5, the V gene TRBV4-2; possibly TRBD1 for D (5 bases). In germline, CDR1 is LGHNA, CDR2 YNFKEQ. CDR3 length equals 15 residues. V shed 5 bases and J shed 0 bases, with 11 bases lying between them. The CDR3 DNA is TGTGCCAGCAGCTCACAGGTAGTTAGCAATCAGCCCCAGCATTTT. Protein sequence: CASSSQVVSNQPQHF.

The J gene is TRBJ2-7, the V gene TRBV4-2; D is unclear. Germline V gene sequence: CDR1 LGHNA, CDR2 YNFKEQ. The CDR3 spans 11 residues. The V end was cut by 4 bases, the J end by 5 bases, with 6 bases between. The CDR3 nucleotides are TGTGCCAGCAGCCCAGGTCACGAGCAGTACTTC. Amino acids: CASSPGHEQYF.

With respect to this clone: At one end the junction does not follow the germline gene, possibly because of a read error. At the DNA level, this CDR3 is encoded by other sequences in the same sample as well. The rearrangement joins TRBV11-2 to TRBJ2-3; TRBD2 agrees at 14 bases. This CDR3 is built from 18 residues. In germline, CDR1 is SGHAT, CDR2 FQNNGV. Here the CDR3 reads CASSLGLAGGSGTDTQYF. As DNA, the CDR3 is TGCGCCAGCAGCTTAGGACTAGCGGGGGGTTCGGGCACAGATACGCAGTATTTT.

V is TRBV5-1 and J is TRBJ1-1, with D tentatively TRBD1 (5 bases). The CDR3 sequence is 14 residues long. V gave up 0 bases and J gave up 6 bases, with 12 bases separating them. Looked up from germline, CDR1 is SGHRS and CDR2 is YFSETQ. The DNA of the CDR3 is TGCGCCAGCAGCTTGGGGCGCGGGGGAGCTGAAGCTTTCTTT. It codes for CASSLGRGGAEAFF.

This clone was counted a single time. This chain uses TRBV27 with TRBJ1-5, with 9 bases lining up with TRBD1. Trimming at V came to 4 bases and at J to 4 bases, leaving 2 bases not matched to a gene. The CDR3 spans 14 residues. Looked up from germline, CDR1 is MNHEY and CDR2 is SMNVEV (reference sequence). Written as DNA, the CDR3 is TGTGCCAGCAGTTGGGGACAGGGTAATCAGCCCCAGCATTTT. Amino acid sequence: CASSWGQGNQPQHF.

The chain carries TRBV5-4 and TRBJ2-1; 11 bases line up with TRBD2. The CDR3 contains 15 residues. Germline CDR1 and CDR2: SGHNT and YYREEE (reference sequence). Trimming at V came to 4 bases and at J to 6 bases, leaving 6 bases not matched to a gene. DNA for the CDR3: TGTGCCAGCAGCAAGACTAGCGGGGCCGTCAATGAGCAGTTCTTC. This sequence encodes CASSKTSGAVNEQFF.

This clone occurred once. The chain combines TRBV11-2 with TRBJ2-7; TRBD1 matches at 7 bases. The germline CDR1 and CDR2 sequences are SGHAT and FQNNGV. Trimming at V came to 5 bases and at J to 3 bases, leaving 4 bases not matched to a gene. The CDR3 contains 13 residues. CDR3 bases: TGTGCCAGCAGCACAGGGGCCAACTACGAGCAGTACTTC. It codes for CASSTGANYEQYF.

The CDR3 here is CASSFRGRGTDTQYF. CDR3 nucleotides: TGTGCCAGCAGCTTCCGGGGCCGGGGCACAGATACGCAGTATTTT. V is TRBV7-9 and J is TRBJ2-3; TRBD1 or TRBD2 may be the D gene (5 bases each). The CDR3 is 15 amino acids. Trimming removed 3 bases at V and 1 base at J, with 11 bases between. Looked up from germline, CDR1 is SEHNR and CDR2 is FQNEAQ (reference sequence).

This chain joins TRBV19 and TRBJ2-7, with a weak D call TRBD2 (5 bases). Germline CDR1 LNHDA, CDR2 SQIVND (reference sequence). The germline V and J ends were trimmed by 3 bases and 3 bases, with 24 bases remaining between them. The CDR3 consists of 18 residues. CDR3 in DNA: TGTGCCAGTAGTATGGACCCCCGAGACGGTTACGGGGACTACGAGCAGTACTTC. This sequence encodes CASSMDPRDGYGDYEQYF.

As regards this clone: The germline gene is not matched at one end of the junction; a read error may be the cause. This chain connects TRBV11-3 to TRBJ2-5; 9 bases map to TRBD2. The germline CDR1 and CDR2 sequences are SGHNT and YENEEA. The CDR3 covers 15 residues. The chain's CDR3 is CASSLNSGSQEAQYF. The CDR3 DNA reads TGTGCCAGCAGCTTAAATAGCGGGAGCCAAGAGGCCCAGTACTTC.

The sample holds one count of this clone. The chain has TRBV28 and TRBJ2-1; TRBD2 matches at 8 bases. The CDR3 is made up of 17 amino acids. V was pared by 5 bases and J by 0 bases, with 9 bases of the junction left unmatched. Germline V CDR1 and CDR2: MDHEN, SYDVKM. The CDR3 region is CASSTQSSGSSYNEQFF. CDR3 bases: TGTGCCAGCAGTACCCAGTCTAGCGGGTCCTCCTACAATGAGCAGTTCTTC.

The J gene is TRBJ2-4, the V gene TRBV6-1, with D unclear. V lost 6 bases and J lost 8, with 8 bases in between. Germline CDR1 reads MNHNS; CDR2 reads SASEGT. This CDR3 comprises 11 residues. The CDR3 coding sequence is TGTGCCAGCAGCCTACTGGACATTCAGTACTTC. Encoded protein: CASSLLDIQYF.

The chain recombines TRBV6-5 with TRBJ2-5, with TRBD2 as a possible D gene (7 bases). CDR1 is MNHEY, CDR2 SVGAGI, per germline. The CDR3 spans 12 residues. CDR3 sequence (DNA): TGTCTAAACGAGGGGGGGGCAGAGACCCAGTACTTC. As protein: CLNEGGAETQYF.

The chain has TRBV6-4 and TRBJ2-5; D possibly uses TRBD1 or TRBD2 (6 bases each). The CDR3 covers 16 residues. Trimming shortened V by 4 bases and J by 3 bases, and 18 bases separated the two germline ends. CDR1 is MRHNA and CDR2 is SNTAGT in the germline V gene. CDR3 amino acids: CASSASPTRGEETQYF. In DNA form, the CDR3 reads TGTGCCAGCAGTGCCTCCCCGACTAGGGGGGAAGAGACCCAGTACTTC.

The chain couples TRBV30 to TRBJ1-1, with TRBD1 matching 9 bases. This CDR3 contains 13 residues. V gave up 7 bases and J gave up 2 bases; unmatched junction bases: 5. Germline V gene sequence: CDR1 GTSNPN, CDR2 SVGIG (reference sequence). The CDR3 loop is CAYRGQPNTEAFF. The CDR3 DNA reads TGTGCCTACAGGGGGCAACCCAACACTGAAGCTTTCTTT.

The rearrangement joins TRBV27 to TRBJ2-5, with 12 bases that match TRBD2. V was pared by 6 bases and J by 6 bases, with 5 bases of the junction left unmatched. Germline CDR1 MNHEY, CDR2 SMNVEV (reference sequence). The CDR3 sequence is 14 residues long. CDR3 DNA sequence: TGTGCCAGCAGCCTAGCGGGGGGGCCAAAGACCCAGTACTTC. Translating it yields CASSLAGGPKTQYF.

The chain links TRBV7-3 to TRBJ2-2; 13 bases map to TRBD2. There are 17 residues in the CDR3. CDR1 is SGHTA, CDR2 FQGTGA, per germline. V dropped 4 bases and J dropped 3; count of bases not matched to a gene: 5. The CDR3 bases are TGTGCCAGCAGCTCCTACGGACTAGCGGGGGACACCGGGGAGCTGTTTTTT. This codes for CASSSYGLAGDTGELFF.

The J gene is TRBJ1-1, the V gene TRBV6-1; no definite D call. Germline CDR1 and CDR2: MNHNS and SASEGT. The V end lost 6 bases, the J end lost 0 bases, and 8 bases lay between the germline ends. The CDR3 loop spans 13 amino acids. The CDR3 sequence: CASRRTVNTEAFF. DNA of the CDR3: TGTGCCAGCAGGAGGACGGTGAACACTGAAGCTTTCTTT.

V gene TRBV4-1 combines with J gene TRBJ2-7; possibly TRBD1 or TRBD2 for D (6 bases each). V lost 1 base and J lost 2, with 12 bases in between. Germline V gives CDR1 MGHRA, CDR2 YSYEKL. The CDR3 loop spans 15 amino acids. As DNA, the CDR3 is TGCGCCAGCAGCCAAGGGTCAGGGGAGGCCTACGAGCAGTACTTC. Translating gives CASSQGSGEAYEQYF.

This clone was seen more than once but under ten times. V and J are TRBV7-9 and TRBJ1-2, with 7 nucleotides matching TRBD1. CDR3 size: 13 residues. The V segment lost 3 bases and the J segment 5 bases; nucleotides outside the gene matches: 3. Germline V gives CDR1 SEHNR, CDR2 FQNEAQ (reference sequence). CDR3 amino acids: CASSLGQQYGYTF. Here the CDR3 DNA reads TGTGCCAGCAGCTTGGGACAGCAGTATGGCTACACCTTC.

This chain uses TRBV6-6 with TRBJ2-7; the match to TRBD2 covers 7 bases. The germline CDR1 and CDR2 sequences are MNHNY and SVGAGI (reference sequence). The CDR3 consists of 14 residues. J was trimmed by 0 bases and V by 2 bases; bases with no gene match: 1. CDR3 amino acids: CASSYLADSYEQYF. CDR3 in DNA: TGTGCCAGCAGTTACCTAGCGGACTCCTACGAGCAGTACTTC.

The chain recombines TRBV9 with TRBJ1-4; D perhaps matches TRBD1 (6 bases). V was cut by 0 bases and J by 5 bases, with 17 bases left in between. The CDR3 sequence is 17 residues long. Germline CDR1 reads SGDLS; CDR2 reads YYNGEE. DNA of the CDR3: TGTGCCAGCAGCGTAGGGGGCGCGGGGGGCGCAAATGAAAAACTGTTTTTT. This gives the protein CASSVGGAGGANEKLFF.

This clone was seen more than once but under ten times. The genes are TRBV5-1 and TRBJ1-4; D unclear. Trimming stripped 0 bases from V and 0 bases from J, with 3 bases between. Germline CDR1 reads SGHRS; CDR2 reads YFSETQ. The CDR3 is 14 amino acids. The CDR3 loop reads CASSLGATNEKLFF. The CDR3, as DNA: TGCGCCAGCAGCTTGGGGGCAACTAATGAAAAACTGTTTTTT.

The rearrangement links TRBV11-1 to TRBJ2-7, with 10 nucleotides matching TRBD2. This CDR3 is 15 amino acids long. Germline CDR1 and CDR2: SGHAT and FQDESV (reference sequence). The V segment lost 3 bases and the J segment 3 bases; nucleotides outside the gene matches: 5. CDR3 nucleotides: TGTGCCAGCAGCTTTTCGTCTAGCGGGGGCTACGAGCAGTACTTC. It translates to CASSFSSSGGYEQYF.